This is a list of T cell receptor beta chains from one sample in a study of OX40 agonist ivuxolimab in advanced cancers. The table came from immunoSEQ multiplex PCR; TCRdb's copy has only in-frame clones and leaves some out. Of tens of thousands of clones listed, roughly nine tenths are singletons. This specimen was CD4+ or CD8+ T cells sorted from blood, taken in a trial of the OX40 agonist ivuxolimab. The receptor source for this set is an adult with an advanced solid tumor such as melanoma, head and neck, liver or kidney cancer. The CDR3 runs from the conserved cysteine through the conserved F or W. The D gene is left open where the match is weak. Not every row has a clone size; where given, it reads once, few, many or a size class.

clone_size j_call v_call d_call cdr3_aa cdr3_nt
- TRBJ1-5 TRBV2 - CASSAFSGSNQPQHF TGTGCCAGCAGTGCGTTTTCAGGAAGCAATCAGCCCCAGCATTTT
- TRBJ1-1 TRBV10-3 - CAISEMGGNTEAFF TGTGCCATCAGTGAAATGGGGGGGAACACTGAAGCTTTCTTT
- TRBJ2-5 TRBV20-1 - CSARIGETQYF TGCAGTGCTAGAATCGGAGAGACCCAGTACTTC
- TRBJ1-3 TRBV19 - CASSETSGNTIYF TGTGCCAGTAGCGAAACGAGTGGAAACACCATATATTTT
- TRBJ1-5 TRBV6-6 - CASSISFSNQPQHF TGTGCCAGCAGTATAAGTTTTAGCAATCAGCCCCAGCATTTT
- TRBJ2-1 TRBV9 - CASSSPSRAYNEQFF TGTGCCAGCAGCTCCCCAAGCAGGGCCTACAATGAGCAGTTCTTC
- TRBJ1-5 TRBV2 - CASAGRTPRGNQPQHF TGTGCCAGCGCCGGTCGGACTCCGAGGGGCAATCAGCCCCAGCATTTT
- TRBJ2-1 TRBV7-3 - CASSLLGGGYNEQFF TGTGCCAGCAGCTTATTAGGGGGAGGCTACAATGAGCAGTTCTTC
- TRBJ2-2 TRBV6-1 TRBD2 CASSEWTPGLAGGPGTGELFF TGTGCCAGCAGTGAATGGACCCCGGGACTAGCGGGAGGGCCGGGCACCGGGGAGCTGTTTTTT
- TRBJ1-2 TRBV5-1 - CASSLGWGATYGYTF TGCGCCAGCAGCTTGGGTTGGGGGGCCACATATGGCTACACCTTC
once TRBJ2-7 TRBV6-6 TRBD2 CASTWTSGRGYEQYF TGTGCCAGCACCTGGACTAGCGGGAGAGGATACGAGCAGTACTTC
- TRBJ1-2 TRBV7-9 - CASSARGATNYGYTF TGTGCCAGCAGCGCCCGGGGGGCGACTAACTATGGCTACACCTTC
- TRBJ1-1 TRBV28 TRBD1 CASSSGGRSFF TGTGCCAGCAGTTCAGGGGGCCGGTCTTTCTTT
- TRBJ2-7 TRBV4-1 TRBD2 CASSTIGGTSSIYEQYF TGCGCCAGCAGTACAATCGGGGGGACCTCAAGTATCTACGAGCAGTACTTC
- TRBJ2-3 TRBV28 TRBD1 CASSQGASGTDTQYF TGTGCCAGCAGCCAGGGGGCATCGGGCACAGATACGCAGTATTTT
- TRBJ2-1 TRBV28 TRBD2 CASSLLFIWGGGRVEQFF TGTGCCAGCAGTTTATTATTTATCTGGGGGGGAGGGCGAGTTGAGCAGTTCTTC
- TRBJ1-1 TRBV6-1 - CASERGLETEAFF TGTGCCAGCGAAAGGGGCTTGGAGACTGAAGCTTTCTTT
- TRBJ1-1 TRBV4-1 TRBD1 CASRKAGGAPEAFF TGCGCCAGCAGAAAGGCAGGGGGCGCGCCTGAAGCTTTCTTT
- TRBJ1-1 TRBV29-1 TRBD1 CSVEKWDRGSNTEAFF TGCAGCGTTGAAAAGTGGGACAGGGGATCTAACACTGAAGCTTTCTTT
- TRBJ1-1 TRBV5-1 - CASSLDRMNTEAFF TGCGCCAGCAGCTTGGACAGGATGAACACTGAAGCTTTCTTT
- TRBJ2-1 TRBV7-9 - CASSPAVVYNEQFF TGTGCCAGCAGCCCAGCGGTAGTCTACAATGAGCAGTTCTTC
- TRBJ1-3 TRBV6-5 - CASSYSGGNSGNTIYF TGTGCCAGCAGTTACTCAGGGGGGAACTCTGGAAACACCATATATTTT
once TRBJ1-2 TRBV19 TRBD1 CASSPHRGRRSGYGYTF TGTGCCAGTAGCCCGCACAGGGGGCGCCGTTCTGGGTATGGCTACACCTTC
- TRBJ1-3 TRBV11-2 TRBD1 CASSITGGGGNTIYF TGTGCCAGCAGCATCACAGGGGGAGGTGGAAACACCATATATTTT
- TRBJ1-2 TRBV6-6 TRBD1 CASSFRDRPNYGYTF TGTGCCAGCAGCTTCCGGGACAGGCCTAACTATGGCTACACCTTC
- TRBJ2-1 TRBV5-1 TRBD2 CASSRTSLGYNEQFF TGCGCCAGCAGCCGGACTAGCCTTGGCTACAATGAGCAGTTCTTC
- TRBJ2-2 TRBV11-3 TRBD1 CASSPRQGLNTGELFF TGTGCCAGCAGCCCTCGACAGGGGCTGAACACCGGGGAGCTGTTTTTT
- TRBJ1-2 TRBV5-1 - CASSSQSIYGYTF TGCGCCAGCAGCTCGCAGTCTATCTATGGCTACACCTTC
- TRBJ2-1 TRBV5-1 - CASSSDEISYNEQFF TGCGCCAGCAGCTCGGACGAGATCTCCTACAATGAGCAGTTCTTC
- TRBJ2-7 TRBV6-1 TRBD2 CASSEVGGISYEQYF TGTGCCAGCAGTGAAGTGGGGGGGATTTCCTACGAGCAGTACTTC
- TRBJ2-2 TRBV28 - CASSLHAASNTGELFF TGTGCCAGCAGTTTACATGCGGCTTCGAACACCGGGGAGCTGTTTTTT
- TRBJ2-5 TRBV5-1 TRBD2 CASSPAPTSGKETQYF TGCGCCAGCAGCCCCGCACCAACTAGCGGGAAGGAGACCCAGTACTTC
- TRBJ1-1 TRBV2 - CASISRSMDTEAFF TGTGCCAGCATAAGCCGCTCGATGGACACTGAAGCTTTCTTT
few TRBJ2-5 TRBV5-4 TRBD2 CASSLKLAGAETQYF TGTGCCAGCAGCTTGAAACTAGCGGGGGCAGAGACCCAGTACTTC
- TRBJ2-1 TRBV5-1 TRBD1 CASSLQGDSYNEQFF TGCGCCAGCAGCTTGCAGGGGGACTCCTACAATGAGCAGTTCTTC
- TRBJ1-2 TRBV10-3 - CAITGRWDGPGAYGYTF TGTGCCATCACAGGCCGGTGGGATGGCCCCGGGGCATATGGCTACACCTTC
once TRBJ2-5 TRBV5-5 - CASTMADPSETQYF TGTGCCAGCACAATGGCAGATCCCTCGGAGACCCAGTACTTC
- TRBJ1-2 TRBV5-6 - CASSLVGGTNYGYTF TGTGCCAGCAGCTTGGTCGGAGGAACTAACTATGGCTACACCTTC
- TRBJ2-1 TRBV11-3 TRBD2 CASSLDGRASNEQFF TGTGCCAGCAGCTTAGACGGGAGGGCCTCCAATGAGCAGTTCTTC
- TRBJ1-4 TRBV7-9 TRBD1 CASSLGTTGEGEKLFF TGTGCCAGCAGCTTAGGCACGACAGGGGAGGGTGAAAAACTGTTTTTT